Included here is one T cell receptor beta chain sequence, with context. As yet, its antigen is unknown. The data are from a study of OX40 agonist ivuxolimab in advanced cancers. Study-wide context: Antecedent anti-PD-1, anti-PD-L1 or anti-CTLA-4 therapy was permissible, with under 50% having received some. Study-wide results and caveats: Low normalized T-cell clonal expansion was also seen in some nonresponders. Dosing at 0.1 to 3.0 mg/kg was accompanied by clonal expansion of CD4+ and CD8+ blood T cells by week 6.

Generated by immunoSEQ multiplex PCR, the TCRdb table keeps only in-frame clones and is missing some. The sample shows approximately 60,000 clones, roughly 90% of them seen only once. Per germline, CDR1 SGHTS and CDR2 YDEGEE. The CDR3 spans 13 residues. V trimming: 4 bases; J trimming: 5 bases; junction bases outside the gene matches: 0. The source is an adult with an advanced solid tumor such as melanoma, head and neck, liver or kidney cancer. This sequence joins TRBV5-8 and TRBJ1-5; 10 nucleotides align to TRBD1. Material: CD4+ or CD8+ T cells sorted from blood, obtained in a trial of the OX40 agonist ivuxolimab. The CDR3 loop reads CASSGTGDQPQHF. CDR3 bases: TGTGCCAGCAGCGGGACAGGGGATCAGCCCCAGCATTTT. The full variable domain, rest sourced from reference TRBV5-8 and TRBJ1-5, is EAGVTQSPTHLIKTRGQQATLRCSPISGHTSVYWYQQALGLGLQFLLWYDEGEERNRGNFPPRFSGRQFPNYSSELNVNALELEDSALYLCASSGTGDQPQHFGDGTRLSIL.